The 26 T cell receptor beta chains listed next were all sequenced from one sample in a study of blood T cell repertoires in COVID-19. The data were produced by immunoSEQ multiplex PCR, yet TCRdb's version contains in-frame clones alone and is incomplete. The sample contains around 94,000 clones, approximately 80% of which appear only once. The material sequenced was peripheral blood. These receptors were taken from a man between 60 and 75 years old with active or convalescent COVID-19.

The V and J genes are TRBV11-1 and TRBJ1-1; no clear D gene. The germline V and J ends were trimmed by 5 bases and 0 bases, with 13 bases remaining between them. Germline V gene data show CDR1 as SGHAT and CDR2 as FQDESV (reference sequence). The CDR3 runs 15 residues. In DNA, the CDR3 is TGTGCCAGCAGCCAACGCGGGTTTCTGAACACTGAAGCTTTCTTT. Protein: CASSQRGFLNTEAFF.

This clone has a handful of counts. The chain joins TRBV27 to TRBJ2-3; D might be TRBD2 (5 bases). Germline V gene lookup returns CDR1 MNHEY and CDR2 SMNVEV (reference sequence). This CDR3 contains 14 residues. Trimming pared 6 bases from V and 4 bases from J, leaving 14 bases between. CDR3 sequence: CASSKLGIADTQYF. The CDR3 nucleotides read TGTGCCAGCAGCAAACTAGGGATCGCAGATACGCAGTATTTT.

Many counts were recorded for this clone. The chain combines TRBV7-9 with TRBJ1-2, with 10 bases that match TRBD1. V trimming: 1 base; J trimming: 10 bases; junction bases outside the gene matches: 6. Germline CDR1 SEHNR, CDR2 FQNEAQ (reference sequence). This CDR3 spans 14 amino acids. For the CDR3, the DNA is TGTGCCAGCAGCTTAGGGGGACAGGGGTACCTCTACACCTTC. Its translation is CASSLGGQGYLYTF.

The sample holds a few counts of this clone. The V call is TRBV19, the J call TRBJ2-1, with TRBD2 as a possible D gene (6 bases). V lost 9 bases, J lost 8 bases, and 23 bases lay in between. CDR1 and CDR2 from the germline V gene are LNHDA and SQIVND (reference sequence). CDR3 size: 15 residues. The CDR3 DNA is TGTGCCAGCCGCCGGAGGGAGAGGGTATGGGATGAGCAGTTCTTC. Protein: CASRRRERVWDEQFF. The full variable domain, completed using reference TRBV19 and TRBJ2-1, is DGGITQSPKYLFRKEGQNVTLSCEQNLNHDAMYWYRQDPGQGLRLIYYSQIVNDFQKGDIAEGYSVSREKKESFPLTVTSAQKNPTAFYLCASRRRERVWDEQFFGPGTRLTVL.

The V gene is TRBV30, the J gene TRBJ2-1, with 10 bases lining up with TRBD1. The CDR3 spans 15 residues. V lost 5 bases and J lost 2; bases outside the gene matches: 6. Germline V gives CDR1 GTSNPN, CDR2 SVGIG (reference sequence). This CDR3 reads CAWDRGLNPYNEQFF. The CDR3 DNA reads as TGTGCCTGGGACAGGGGGCTCAATCCCTACAATGAGCAGTTCTTC.

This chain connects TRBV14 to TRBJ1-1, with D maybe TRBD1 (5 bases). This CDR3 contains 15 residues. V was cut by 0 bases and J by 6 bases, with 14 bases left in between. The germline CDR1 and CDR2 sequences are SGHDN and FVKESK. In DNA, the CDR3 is TGTGCCAGCAGCCAAGATGGTAGGGGTAACGCTGAAGCTTTCTTT. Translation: CASSQDGRGNAEAFF.

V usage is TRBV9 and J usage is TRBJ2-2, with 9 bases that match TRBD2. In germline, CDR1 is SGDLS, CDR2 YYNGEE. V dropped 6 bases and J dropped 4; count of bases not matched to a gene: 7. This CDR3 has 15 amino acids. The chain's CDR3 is CASKGGRAPTGELFF. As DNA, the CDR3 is TGTGCCAGCAAGGGCGGGAGGGCCCCCACCGGGGAGCTGTTTTTT. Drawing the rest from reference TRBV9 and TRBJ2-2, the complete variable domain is DSGVTQTPKHLITATGQRVTLRCSPRSGDLSVYWYQQSLDQGLQFLIQYYNGEERAKGNILERFSAQQFPDLHSELNLSSLELGDSALYFCASKGGRAPTGELFFGEGSRLTVL.

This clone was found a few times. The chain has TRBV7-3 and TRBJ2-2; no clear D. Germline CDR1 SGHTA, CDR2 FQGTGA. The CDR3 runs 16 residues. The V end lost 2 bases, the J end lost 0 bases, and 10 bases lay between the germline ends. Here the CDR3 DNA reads TGTGCCAGCAGCTTACAGGCAGTTCCGAACACCGGGGAGCTGTTTTTT. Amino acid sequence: CASSLQAVPNTGELFF.

The CDR3, as DNA: TGTGCTAGTGGTTCCCCAACAGGAGGGGCTAACTATGGCTACACCTTC. Protein product: CASGSPTGGANYGYTF. The rearrangement links TRBV12-5 to TRBJ1-2; tentatively, D is TRBD1 (5 bases). V dropped 4 bases and J dropped 0 bases, with 15 bases sitting between them. Germline V gene lookup returns CDR1 LGHNT and CDR2 FRNRAP. The CDR3 sequence is 16 residues long.

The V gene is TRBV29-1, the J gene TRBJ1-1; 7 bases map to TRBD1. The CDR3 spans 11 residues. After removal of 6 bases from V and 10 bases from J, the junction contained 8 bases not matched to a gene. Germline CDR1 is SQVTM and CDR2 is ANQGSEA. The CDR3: CSVLQGTLAFF. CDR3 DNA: TGCAGCGTCTTACAGGGGACTCTAGCTTTCTTT.

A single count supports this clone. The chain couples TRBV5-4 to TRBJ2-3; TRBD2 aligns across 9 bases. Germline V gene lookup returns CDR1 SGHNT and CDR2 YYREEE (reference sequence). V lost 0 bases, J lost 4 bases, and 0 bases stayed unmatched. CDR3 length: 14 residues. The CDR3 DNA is TGTGCCAGCAGCTTGGGACTAGCGGCAGATACGCAGTATTTT. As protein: CASSLGLAADTQYF.

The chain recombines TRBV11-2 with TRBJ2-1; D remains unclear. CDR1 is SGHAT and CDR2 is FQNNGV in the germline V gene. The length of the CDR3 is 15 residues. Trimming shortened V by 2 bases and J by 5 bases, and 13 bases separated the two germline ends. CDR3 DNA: TGTGCCAGCAGCTTATCCGGCGACTTCCACAATGAGCAGTTCTTC. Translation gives CASSLSGDFHNEQFF.

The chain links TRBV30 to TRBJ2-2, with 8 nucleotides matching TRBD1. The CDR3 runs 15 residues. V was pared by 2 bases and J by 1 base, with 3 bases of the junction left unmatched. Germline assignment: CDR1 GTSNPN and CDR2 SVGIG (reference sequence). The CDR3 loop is CAWSLDRVNTGELFF. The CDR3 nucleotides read TGTGCCTGGAGTTTGGACAGGGTGAACACCGGGGAGCTGTTTTTT.

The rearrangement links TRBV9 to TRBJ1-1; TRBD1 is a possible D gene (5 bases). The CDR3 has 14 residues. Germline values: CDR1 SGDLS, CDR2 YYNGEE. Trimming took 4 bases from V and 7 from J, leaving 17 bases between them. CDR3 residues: CASSPRDVGGEAFF. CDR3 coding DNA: TGTGCCAGCAGCCCTCGGGACGTGGGGGGTGAAGCTTTCTTT.

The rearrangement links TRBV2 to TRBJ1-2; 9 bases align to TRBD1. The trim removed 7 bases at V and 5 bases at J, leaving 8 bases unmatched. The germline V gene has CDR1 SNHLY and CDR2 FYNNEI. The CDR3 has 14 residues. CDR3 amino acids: CASMEDRGRYGYTF. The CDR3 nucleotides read TGTGCCAGCATGGAGGACAGGGGAAGGTATGGCTACACCTTC. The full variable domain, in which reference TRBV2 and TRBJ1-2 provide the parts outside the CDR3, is EPEVTQTPSHQVTQMGQEVILRCVPISNHLYFYWYRQILGQKVEFLVSFYNNEISEKSEIFDDQFSVERPDGSNFTLKIRSTKLEDSAMYFCASMEDRGRYGYTFGSGTRLTVV.

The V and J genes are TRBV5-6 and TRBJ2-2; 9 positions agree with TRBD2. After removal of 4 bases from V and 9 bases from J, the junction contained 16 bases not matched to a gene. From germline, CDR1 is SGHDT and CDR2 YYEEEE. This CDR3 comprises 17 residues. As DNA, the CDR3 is TGTGCCAGCAGCCAACCCTCAGTAGGACTAGCGAGTCGGGAGCTGTTTTTT. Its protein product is CASSQPSVGLASRELFF.

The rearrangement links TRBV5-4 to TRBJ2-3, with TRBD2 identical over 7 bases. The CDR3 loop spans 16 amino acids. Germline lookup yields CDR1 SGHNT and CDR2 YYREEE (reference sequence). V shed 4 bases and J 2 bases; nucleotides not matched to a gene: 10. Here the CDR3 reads CASSLGLTETTDTQYF. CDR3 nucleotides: TGTGCCAGCAGCCTGGGACTAACTGAAACCACAGATACGCAGTATTTT.

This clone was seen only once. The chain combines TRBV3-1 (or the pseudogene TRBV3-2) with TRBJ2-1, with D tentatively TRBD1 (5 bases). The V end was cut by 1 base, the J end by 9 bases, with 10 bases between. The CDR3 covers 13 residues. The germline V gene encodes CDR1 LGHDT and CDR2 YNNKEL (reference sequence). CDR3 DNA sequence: TGTGCCAGCAGCCAAGGGACAACTGGTGAGCAGTTCTTC. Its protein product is CASSQGTTGEQFF.

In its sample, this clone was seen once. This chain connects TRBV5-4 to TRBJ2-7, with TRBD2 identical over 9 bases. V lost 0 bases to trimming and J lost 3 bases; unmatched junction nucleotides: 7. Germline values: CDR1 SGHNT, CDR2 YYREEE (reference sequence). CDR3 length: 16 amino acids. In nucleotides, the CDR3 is TGTGCCAGCAGCTTGGCCGGGGCTAGCGGGGTCTACGAGCAGTACTTC. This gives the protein CASSLAGASGVYEQYF.

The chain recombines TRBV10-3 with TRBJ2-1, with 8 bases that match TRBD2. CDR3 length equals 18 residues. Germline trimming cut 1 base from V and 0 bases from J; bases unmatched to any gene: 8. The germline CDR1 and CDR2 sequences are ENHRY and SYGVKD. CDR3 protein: CAISELASGSYSYNEQFF. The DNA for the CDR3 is TGTGCCATCAGTGAGTTGGCTAGCGGGTCCTACTCCTACAATGAGCAGTTCTTC.

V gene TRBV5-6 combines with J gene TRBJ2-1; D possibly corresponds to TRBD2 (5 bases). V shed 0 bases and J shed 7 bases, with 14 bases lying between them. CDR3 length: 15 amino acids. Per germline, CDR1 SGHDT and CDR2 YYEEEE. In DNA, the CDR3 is TGTGCCAGCAGCTTGGGGGTGGGGAGAAAAAATGAGCAGTTCTTC. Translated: CASSLGVGRKNEQFF.

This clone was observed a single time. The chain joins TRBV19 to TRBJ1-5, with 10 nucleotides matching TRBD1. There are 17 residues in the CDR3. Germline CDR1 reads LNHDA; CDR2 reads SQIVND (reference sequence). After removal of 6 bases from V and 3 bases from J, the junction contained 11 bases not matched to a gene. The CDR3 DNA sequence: TGTGCCAGTAGCTCAAGTCTCGGGACAGGGGACAATCAGCCCCAGCATTTT. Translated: CASSSSLGTGDNQPQHF. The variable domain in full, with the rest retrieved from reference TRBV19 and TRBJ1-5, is DGGITQSPKYLFRKEGQNVTLSCEQNLNHDAMYWYRQDPGQGLRLIYYSQIVNDFQKGDIAEGYSVSREKKESFPLTVTSAQKNPTAFYLCASSSSLGTGDNQPQHFGDGTRLSIL.

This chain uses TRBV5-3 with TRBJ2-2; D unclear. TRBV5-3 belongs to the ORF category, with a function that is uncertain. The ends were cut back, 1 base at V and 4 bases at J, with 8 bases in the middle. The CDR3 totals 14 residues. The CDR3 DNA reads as TGTGCCAGAAGCTTGTCAGTTTCCACCGGGGAGCTGTTTTTT. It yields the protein CARSLSVSTGELFF.

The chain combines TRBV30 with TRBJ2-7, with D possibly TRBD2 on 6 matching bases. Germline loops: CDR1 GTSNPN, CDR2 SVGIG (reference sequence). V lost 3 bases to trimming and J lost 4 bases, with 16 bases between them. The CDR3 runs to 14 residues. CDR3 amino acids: CAWSSGTRRYEQYF. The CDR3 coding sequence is TGTGCCTGGAGCTCCGGGACTCGGAGGTACGAGCAGTACTTC.

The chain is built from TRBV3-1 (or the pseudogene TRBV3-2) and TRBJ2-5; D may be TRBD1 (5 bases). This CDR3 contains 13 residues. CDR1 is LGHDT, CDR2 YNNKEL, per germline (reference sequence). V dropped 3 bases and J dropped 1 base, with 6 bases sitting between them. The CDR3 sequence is CASSHQGQETQYF. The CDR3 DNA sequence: TGTGCCAGCAGCCACCAGGGCCAAGAGACCCAGTACTTC.

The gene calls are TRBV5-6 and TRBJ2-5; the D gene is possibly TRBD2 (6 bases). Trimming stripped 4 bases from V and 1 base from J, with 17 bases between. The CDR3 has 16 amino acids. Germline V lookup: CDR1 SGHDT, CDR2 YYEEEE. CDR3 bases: TGTGCCAGCAGCATCTATACTAGCCAGTCCCAAGAGACCCAGTACTTC. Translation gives CASSIYTSQSQETQYF.